Following are 2 T cell receptor beta chains from one sample sequenced in a study of early T cells in non-severe SARS-CoV-2 infection. One entry per CDR3 protein, called by TCRdb with MiXCR from the 5' RACE reads. The sample includes about 49,000 distinct CDR3 sequences, less than 15% of them seen just once. Here the sequenced sample was whole blood, taken at baseline. Every receptor here comes from an adult who was a healthcare worker with PCR-confirmed SARS-CoV-2 infection or an uninfected control (not recorded which).

The chain couples TRBV13 to TRBJ2-3, with 11 bases aligning to TRBD2. V trimming: 4 bases; J trimming: 4 bases; junction bases outside the gene matches: 1. The CDR3 runs to 14 residues. Germline V gene sequence: CDR1 PRHDT, CDR2 FYEKMQ (reference sequence). Here the CDR3 reads CASSSSGRPDTQYF. The CDR3 bases are TGTGCCAGCAGCTCTAGCGGGAGGCCAGATACGCAGTATTTT.

The chain couples TRBV4-2 to TRBJ1-4; D remains ambiguous. This CDR3 has 14 residues. The V end lost 4 bases, the J end lost 10 bases, and 16 bases lay between the germline ends. Germline CDR1 reads LGHNA; CDR2 reads YNFKEQ. The CDR3 sequence: CASSLTESSGKLFF. The CDR3 DNA is TGTGCCAGCAGCCTCACAGAGTCAAGCGGAAAACTGTTTTTT.